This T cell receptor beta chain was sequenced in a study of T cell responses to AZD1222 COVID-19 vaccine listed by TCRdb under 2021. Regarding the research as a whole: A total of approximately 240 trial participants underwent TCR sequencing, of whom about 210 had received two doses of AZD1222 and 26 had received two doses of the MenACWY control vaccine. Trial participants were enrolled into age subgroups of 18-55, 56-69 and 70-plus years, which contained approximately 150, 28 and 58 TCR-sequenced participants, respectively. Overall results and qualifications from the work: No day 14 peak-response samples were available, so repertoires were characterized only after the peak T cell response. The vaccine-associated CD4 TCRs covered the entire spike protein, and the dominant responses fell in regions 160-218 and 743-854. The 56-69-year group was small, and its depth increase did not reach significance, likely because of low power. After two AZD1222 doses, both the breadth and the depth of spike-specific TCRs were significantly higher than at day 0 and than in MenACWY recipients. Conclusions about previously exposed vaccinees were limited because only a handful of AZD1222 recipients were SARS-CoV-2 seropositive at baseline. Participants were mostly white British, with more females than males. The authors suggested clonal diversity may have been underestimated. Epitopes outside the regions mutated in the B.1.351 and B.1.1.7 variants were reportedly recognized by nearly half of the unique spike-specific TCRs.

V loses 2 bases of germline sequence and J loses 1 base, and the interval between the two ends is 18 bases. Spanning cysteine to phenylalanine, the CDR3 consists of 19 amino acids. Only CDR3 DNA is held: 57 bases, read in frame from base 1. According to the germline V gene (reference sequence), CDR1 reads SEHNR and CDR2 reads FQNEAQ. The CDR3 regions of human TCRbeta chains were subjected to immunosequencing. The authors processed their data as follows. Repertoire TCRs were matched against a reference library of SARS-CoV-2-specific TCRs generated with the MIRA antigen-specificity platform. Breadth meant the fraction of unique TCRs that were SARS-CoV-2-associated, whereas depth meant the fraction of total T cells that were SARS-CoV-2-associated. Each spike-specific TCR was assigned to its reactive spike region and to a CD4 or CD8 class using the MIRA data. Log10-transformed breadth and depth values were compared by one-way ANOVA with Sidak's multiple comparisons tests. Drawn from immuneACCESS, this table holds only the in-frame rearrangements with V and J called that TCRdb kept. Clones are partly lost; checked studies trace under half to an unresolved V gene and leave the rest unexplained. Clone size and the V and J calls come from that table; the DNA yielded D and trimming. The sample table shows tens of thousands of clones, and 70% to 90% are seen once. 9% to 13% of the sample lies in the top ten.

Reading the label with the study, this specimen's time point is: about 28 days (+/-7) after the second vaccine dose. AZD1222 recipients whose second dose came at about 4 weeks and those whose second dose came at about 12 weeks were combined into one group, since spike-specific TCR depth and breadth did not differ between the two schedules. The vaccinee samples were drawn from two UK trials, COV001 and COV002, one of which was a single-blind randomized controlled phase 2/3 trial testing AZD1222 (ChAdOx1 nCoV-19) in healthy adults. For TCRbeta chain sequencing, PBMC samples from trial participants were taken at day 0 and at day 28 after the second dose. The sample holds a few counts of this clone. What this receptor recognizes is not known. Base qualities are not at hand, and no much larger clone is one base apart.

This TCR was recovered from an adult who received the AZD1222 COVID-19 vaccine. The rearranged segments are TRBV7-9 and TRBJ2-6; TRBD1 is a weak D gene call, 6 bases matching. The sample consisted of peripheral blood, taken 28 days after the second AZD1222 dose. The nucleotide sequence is TGTGCCAGCAGCTTATTTCATGGCAGGGGTGCATCTGGGGCCAACGTCCTGACTTTC. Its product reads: CASSLFHGRGASGANVLTF.